The rows below give T cell receptor beta chains drawn from one sample of a study of shared clonotypes between healthy human individuals. Using immunoSEQ multiplex PCR, the repertoire was profiled, and TCRdb retains in-frame clones only, with some absent. The table records approximately 2,000,000 clones, over 85% of them present only once. Sequenced material: naive CD8+ T cells from PBMCs. These receptors came from a man between 18 and 35 years old in good health. Some clones in this sample may be carry-over from other donors' samples. Each CDR3 is given without its conserved first and last residue. Each record gives: V gene, J gene, CDR3 protein.

>TRBV7-7|TRBJ1-1
ASSSSKNTEAF
>TRBV4-3|TRBJ2-5
ASSQVTSGRQETQY
>TRBV27|TRBJ2-7
ASSDHPGTSGNTYEQY
>TRBV7-3|TRBJ2-2
ASSPTFGGTGELF
>TRBV28|TRBJ1-1
ASSLNKNTEAF
>TRBV7-8|TRBJ1-2
ASSLSGTVGRGYT
>TRBV7-3|TRBJ2-1
ASSSLTSGGYNEQF
>TRBV10-3|TRBJ2-1
AIGGPGLKDNEQF
>TRBV27|TRBJ2-3
ASSLGQNTQY
>TRBV19|TRBJ2-5
ASSTWGPRETQY
>TRBV27|TRBJ1-1
ASSPLDLNTEAF
>TRBV7-9|TRBJ2-7
ASSRTGQGRTYEQY
>TRBV5-4|TRBJ1-1
ASSLGVGGLNTEAF
>TRBV6-4|TRBJ2-1
ASRPGPIGGDEQF
>TRBV6-5|TRBJ2-2
ASSYGGGHTGELF
>TRBV13|TRBJ2-2
ASSSRGGGTGELF
>TRBV10-3|TRBJ2-7
AISPMLAGGSYEQY
>TRBV6-1|TRBJ2-7
ASSEAAGIPYEQY
>TRBV10-3|TRBJ2-7
AISGLSQDGLAVSSYEQY
>TRBV7-9|TRBJ2-1
ASSPGKNEQF
>TRBV7-8|TRBJ2-5
ASSLTPPETQY
>TRBV7-3|TRBJ2-1
ASSIDRGIGNEQF
>TRBV10-3|TRBJ2-7
AISDQSGALEQY
>TRBV5-1|TRBJ2-5
ASSTPGQDAGETQY
>TRBV5-4|TRBJ1-2
ASSPGGGRGYT
>TRBV29-1|TRBJ2-7
SVAGLSIYEQY
>TRBV27|TRBJ2-7
ASSSYSGDYEQY
>TRBV4-2|TRBJ2-7
ASSDRQGYEQY
>TRBV28|TRBJ2-7
ASSSGTGYYEQY
>TRBV7-9|TRBJ2-1
ASSLVKVIQRSSYNEQF
>TRBV4-1|TRBJ2-3
ASSQEIRTGLTDTQY
>TRBV6-1|TRBJ1-5
ASIRARGSNQPQH
>TRBV7-9|TRBJ2-2
ASSSGTENTGELF
>TRBV9|TRBJ2-3
ASSSGASGSFLVTDTQY
>TRBV9|TRBJ1-3
ASSVGGKTSGNTIY
>TRBV19|TRBJ1-5
ASTGGFAPQH
>TRBV27|TRBJ1-2
ASSRGVTGNYGYT
>TRBV6-6|TRBJ1-1
ASSYVGVGTEAF
>TRBV19|TRBJ2-6
ASISETGYSGANVLT
>TRBV27|TRBJ2-7
ASSLRLLSSYEQY
>TRBV10-1|TRBJ2-3
ASSSLAGGLDTQY
>TRBV9|TRBJ1-4
ASGQGTYNEKLF
>TRBV7-8|TRBJ1-2
ASSQNTVTRNYGYT
>TRBV21-1|TRBJ1-4
ASSKALVGQGFEKLF
>TRBV10-3|TRBJ1-1
AISESEEMNTEAF
>TRBV27|TRBJ2-1
ASSLLLGHEQF
>TRBV18|TRBJ2-4
ASSPTGPKNIQY
>TRBV4-1|TRBJ2-1
ASSQEGSLNEQF
>TRBV27|TRBJ2-3
ASSSPRVAGLTDTQY
>TRBV27|TRBJ2-3
ASSLVGSTDTQY
>TRBV6-5|TRBJ1-1
ASTHGRGHTEAF
>TRBV9|TRBJ2-7
ASSPGQAPNYEQY
>TRBV29-1|TRBJ1-1
SVEDATQGRGTEAF